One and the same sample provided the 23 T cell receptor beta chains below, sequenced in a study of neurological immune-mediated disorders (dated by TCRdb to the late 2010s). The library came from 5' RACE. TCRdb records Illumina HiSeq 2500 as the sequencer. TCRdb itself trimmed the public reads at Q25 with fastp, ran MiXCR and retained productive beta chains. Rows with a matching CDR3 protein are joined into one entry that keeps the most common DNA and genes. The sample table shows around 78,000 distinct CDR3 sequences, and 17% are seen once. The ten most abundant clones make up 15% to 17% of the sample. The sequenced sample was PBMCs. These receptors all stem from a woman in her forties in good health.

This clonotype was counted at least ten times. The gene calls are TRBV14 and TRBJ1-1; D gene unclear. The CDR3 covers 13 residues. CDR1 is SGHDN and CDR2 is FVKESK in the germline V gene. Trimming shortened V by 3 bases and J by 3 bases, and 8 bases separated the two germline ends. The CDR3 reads CASSHWGYTEAFF. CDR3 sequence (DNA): TGTGCCAGCAGCCATTGGGGTTACACTGAAGCTTTCTTT.

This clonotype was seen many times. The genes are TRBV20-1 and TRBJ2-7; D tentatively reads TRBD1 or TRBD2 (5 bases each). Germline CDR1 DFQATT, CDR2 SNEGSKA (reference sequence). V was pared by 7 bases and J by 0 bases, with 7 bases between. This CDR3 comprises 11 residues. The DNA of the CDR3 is TGCAGTGTTGGGGGCTCCTACGAGCAGTACTTC. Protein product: CSVGGSYEQYF.

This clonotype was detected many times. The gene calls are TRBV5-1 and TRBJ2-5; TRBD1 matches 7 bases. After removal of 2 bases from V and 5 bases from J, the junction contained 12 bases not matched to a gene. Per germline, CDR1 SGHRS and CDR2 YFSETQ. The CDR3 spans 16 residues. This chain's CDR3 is CASSLMTGNKIETQYF. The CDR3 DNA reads TGCGCCAGCAGCTTAATGACAGGGAACAAAATTGAGACCCAGTACTTC. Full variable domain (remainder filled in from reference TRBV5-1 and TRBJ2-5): KAGVTQTPRYLIKTRGQQVTLSCSPISGHRSVSWYQQTPGQGLQFLFEYFSETQRNKGNFPGRFSGRQFSNSRSEMNVSTLELGDSALYLCASSLMTGNKIETQYFGPGTRLLVL.

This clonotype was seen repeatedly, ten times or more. CDR3 in DNA: TGTGCCACCAGTGATCTATACACAGATACGCAGTATTTT. It encodes CATSDLYTDTQYF. The chain combines TRBV24-1 with TRBJ2-3, with no clear D. This CDR3 comprises 13 residues. V was cut by 3 bases and J by 2 bases, with 5 bases left in between. Looked up from germline, CDR1 is KGHDR and CDR2 is SFDVKD.

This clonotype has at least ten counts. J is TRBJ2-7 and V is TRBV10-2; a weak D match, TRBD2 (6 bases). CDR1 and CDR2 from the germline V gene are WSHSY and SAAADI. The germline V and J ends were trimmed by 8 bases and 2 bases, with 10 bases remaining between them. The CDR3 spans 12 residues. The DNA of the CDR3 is TGCGCCAGCGGACTATCCCCCTACGAGCAGTACTTC. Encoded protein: CASGLSPYEQYF.

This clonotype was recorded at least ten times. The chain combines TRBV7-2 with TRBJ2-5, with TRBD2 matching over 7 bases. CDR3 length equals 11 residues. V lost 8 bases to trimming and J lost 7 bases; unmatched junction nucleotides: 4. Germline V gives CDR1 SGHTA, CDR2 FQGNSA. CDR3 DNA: TGTGCCAGCGGCGGGGGAGGGACCCAGTACTTC. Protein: CASGGGGTQYF.

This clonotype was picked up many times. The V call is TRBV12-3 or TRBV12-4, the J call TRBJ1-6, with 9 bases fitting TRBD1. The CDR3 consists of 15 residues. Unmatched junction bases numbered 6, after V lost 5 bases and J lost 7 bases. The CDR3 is CASSPRTGENSPLHF. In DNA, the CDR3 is TGTGCCAGCAGTCCTCGGACAGGGGAAAATTCACCCCTCCACTTT.

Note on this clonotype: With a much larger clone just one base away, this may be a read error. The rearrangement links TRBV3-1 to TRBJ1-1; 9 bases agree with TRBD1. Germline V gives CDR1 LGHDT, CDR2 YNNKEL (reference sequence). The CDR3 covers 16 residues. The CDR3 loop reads CASSPQFGQGRTEDFF. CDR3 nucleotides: TGTGCCAGCAGCCCCCAGTTCGGACAGGGGAGGACTGAAGATTTCTTT.

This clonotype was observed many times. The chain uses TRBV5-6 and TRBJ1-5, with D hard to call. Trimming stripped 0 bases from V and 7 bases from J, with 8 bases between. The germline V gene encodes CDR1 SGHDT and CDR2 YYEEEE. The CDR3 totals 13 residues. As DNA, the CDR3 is TGTGCCAGCAGCTTGGTTTTTAGGCAGCCCCAGCATTTT. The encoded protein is CASSLVFRQPQHF.

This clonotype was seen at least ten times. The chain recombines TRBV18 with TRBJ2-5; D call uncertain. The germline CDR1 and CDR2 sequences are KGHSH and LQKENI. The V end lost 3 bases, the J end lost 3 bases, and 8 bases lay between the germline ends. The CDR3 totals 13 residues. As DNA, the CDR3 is TGTGCCAGCTCACCCAGAACGGAAGAGACCCAGTACTTC. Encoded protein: CASSPRTEETQYF.

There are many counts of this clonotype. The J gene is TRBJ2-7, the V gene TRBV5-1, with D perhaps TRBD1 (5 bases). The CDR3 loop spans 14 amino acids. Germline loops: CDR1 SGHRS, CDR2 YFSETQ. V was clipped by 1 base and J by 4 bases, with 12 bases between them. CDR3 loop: CASSLQAGMYEQYF. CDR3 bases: TGCGCCAGCAGCTTGCAGGCAGGGATGTACGAGCAGTACTTC.

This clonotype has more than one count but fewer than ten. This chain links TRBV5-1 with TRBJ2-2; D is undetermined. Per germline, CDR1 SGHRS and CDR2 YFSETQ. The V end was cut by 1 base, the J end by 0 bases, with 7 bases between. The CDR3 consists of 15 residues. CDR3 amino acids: CASSLKRTNTGELFF. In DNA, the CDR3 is TGCGCCAGCAGCTTGAAACGGACGAACACCGGGGAGCTGTTTTTT.

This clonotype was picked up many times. CDR3 DNA: TGTGCCAGCAGCCGGGGGTACACAGATACGCAGTATTTT. Amino acid sequence: CASSRGYTDTQYF. This chain uses TRBV7-2 with TRBJ2-3; TRBD2 is a possible D gene (6 bases). In germline, CDR1 is SGHTA, CDR2 FQGNSA. Trimming shortened V by 5 bases and J by 2 bases, and 8 bases separated the two germline ends. The CDR3 length is 13 residues.

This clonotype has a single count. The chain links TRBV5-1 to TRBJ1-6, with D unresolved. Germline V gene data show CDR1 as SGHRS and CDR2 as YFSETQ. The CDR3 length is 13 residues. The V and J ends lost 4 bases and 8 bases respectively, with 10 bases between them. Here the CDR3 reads CASSTRIDSPLHF. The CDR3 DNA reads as TGCGCCAGCAGCACGAGGATAGATTCACCCCTCCACTTT.

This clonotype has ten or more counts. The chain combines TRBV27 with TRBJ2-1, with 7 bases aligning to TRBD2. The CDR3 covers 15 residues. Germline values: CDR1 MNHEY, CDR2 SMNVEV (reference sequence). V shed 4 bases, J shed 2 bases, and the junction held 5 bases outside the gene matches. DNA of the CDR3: TGTGCCAGCAGTTATGGGGGGGGGACCTACAATGAGCAGTTCTTC. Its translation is CASSYGGGTYNEQFF.

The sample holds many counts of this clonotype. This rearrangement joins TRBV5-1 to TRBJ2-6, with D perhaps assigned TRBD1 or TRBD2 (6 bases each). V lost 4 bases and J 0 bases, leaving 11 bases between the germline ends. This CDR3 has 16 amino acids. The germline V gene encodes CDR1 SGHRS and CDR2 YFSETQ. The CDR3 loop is CASSRRGTSGANVLTF. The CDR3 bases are TGCGCCAGCAGCAGGAGGGGGACCTCTGGGGCCAACGTCCTGACTTTC.

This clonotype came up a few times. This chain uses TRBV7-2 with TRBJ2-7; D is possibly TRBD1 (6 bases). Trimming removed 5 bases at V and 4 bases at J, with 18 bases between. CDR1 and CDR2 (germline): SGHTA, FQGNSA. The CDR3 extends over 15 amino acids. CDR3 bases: TGTGCCAGCAGCGCAGAACCAGGGGCCGTGTACGAGCAGTACGTC. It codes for CASSAEPGAVYEQYV.

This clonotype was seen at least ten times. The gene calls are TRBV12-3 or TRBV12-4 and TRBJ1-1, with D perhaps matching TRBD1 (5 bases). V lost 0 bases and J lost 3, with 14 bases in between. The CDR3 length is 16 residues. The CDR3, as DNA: TGTGCCAGCAGTTTAGCGCGGGGCGGGGTAGACACTGAAGCTTTCTTT. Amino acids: CASSLARGGVDTEAFF.

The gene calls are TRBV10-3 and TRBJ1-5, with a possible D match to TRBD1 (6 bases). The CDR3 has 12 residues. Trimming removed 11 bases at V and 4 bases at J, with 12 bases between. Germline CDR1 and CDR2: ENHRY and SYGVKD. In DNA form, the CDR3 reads TGTGCCCCCCGGACAGAAAATCAGCCCCAGCATTTT. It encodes CAPRTENQPQHF.

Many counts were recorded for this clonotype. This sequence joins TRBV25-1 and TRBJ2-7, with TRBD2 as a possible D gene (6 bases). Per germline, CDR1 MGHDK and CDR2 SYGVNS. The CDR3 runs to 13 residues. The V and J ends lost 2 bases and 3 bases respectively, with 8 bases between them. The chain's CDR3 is CASSEGGIYEQYF. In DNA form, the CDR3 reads TGTGCCAGCAGTGAAGGAGGGATCTACGAGCAGTACTTC.

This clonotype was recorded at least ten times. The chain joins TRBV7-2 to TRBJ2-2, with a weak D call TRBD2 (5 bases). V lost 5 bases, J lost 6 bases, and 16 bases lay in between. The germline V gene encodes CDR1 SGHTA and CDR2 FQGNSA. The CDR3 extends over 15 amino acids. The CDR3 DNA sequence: TGTGCCAGCAGCGCAACTAGAGAAAGCGCCGGGGAGCTGTTTTTT. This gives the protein CASSATRESAGELFF.

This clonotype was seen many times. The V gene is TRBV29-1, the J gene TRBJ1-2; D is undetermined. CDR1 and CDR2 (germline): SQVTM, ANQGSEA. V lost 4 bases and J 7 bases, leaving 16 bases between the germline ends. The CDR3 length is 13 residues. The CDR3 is CSVVRPGGSGYTF. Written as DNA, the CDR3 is TGCAGCGTTGTCCGGCCGGGAGGTAGTGGCTACACCTTC.

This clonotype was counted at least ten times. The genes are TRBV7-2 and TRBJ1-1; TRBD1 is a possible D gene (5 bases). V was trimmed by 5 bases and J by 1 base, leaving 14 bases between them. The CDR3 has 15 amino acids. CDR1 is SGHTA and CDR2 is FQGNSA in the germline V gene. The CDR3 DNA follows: TGTGCCAGCAGCCGAGTCGGGACGGGGAACACTGAAGCTTTCTTT. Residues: CASSRVGTGNTEAFF.